The T cell receptor (beta chain) described here comes from a study of blood T cell repertoires in COVID-19. Sequenced by immunoSEQ multiplex PCR; TCRdb stores in-frame clones only, minus some. The table shows about 160,000 clones, with 85% occurring only once. Sequenced sample: peripheral blood. The TCR was taken from a human donor with acute or convalescent COVID-19. The donor label of this sample is uncertain.

The CDR3 sequence is CASSQDRTLNNEQFF. The CDR3 nucleotides read TGTGCCAGCAGCCAAGACAGAACCTTAAACAATGAGCAGTTCTTC. The chain has TRBV4-2 and TRBJ2-1; D call uncertain. The CDR3 sequence is 15 residues long. Germline-derived CDR1 and CDR2 are LGHNA and YNFKEQ. The germline V and J ends were trimmed by 0 bases and 5 bases, with 11 bases remaining between them.